This TCR beta chain was documented in a study of graft-versus-host responses after intestinal transplantation. The overall study: Anti-thymocyte globulin was used for induction in all recipients, who then took tacrolimus and steroids for approximately three years. The study, taken as a whole, reports: GvH clones appeared in recipient marrow, some first in ileum or blood. Peak levels of circulating GvH clones tracked with early post-transplant HvG declines. Across patients carrying graft-donor T cell macrochimerism, allografts held high graft-versus-host to host-versus-graft clonal ratios.

V was trimmed by 2 bases and J by 0 bases, leaving 13 bases between them. The germline V gene has CDR1 SNHLY and CDR2 FYNNEI. This CDR3 is 16 amino acids long. Remarks on this clone: Its cognate antigen is unknown.

Measured with immunoSEQ multiplex PCR; TCRdb has only the in-frame clones, and not every one. This repertoire shows 13,000 to 15,000 clones, 67% found once; its top ten account for approximately 10%. Lamina propria and intraepithelial lymphocytes were released by processing graft tissue. This clonotype was sampled from a human patient who received an intestinal transplant, so some T cells may come from the graft donor. The rearrangement links TRBV2 to TRBJ1-1; tentative D call: TRBD1 (6 bases). Here the sequenced sample was ileum tissue, taken around 640 days after intestinal transplantation. In DNA form, the CDR3 reads TGTGCCAGCAGTGAAATGACAGGTGATCTGAACACTGAAGCTTTCTTT. As protein: CASSEMTGDLNTEAFF.